The clone carrying this T cell receptor (beta chain) was picked up a small number of times. What it recognizes is unknown. V was cut by 4 bases and J by 3 bases, with 16 bases left in between. This CDR3 is 15 amino acids long. Germline CDR1 and CDR2: MNHEY and SMNVEV (reference sequence). From 5'RACE with constant-segment primers came TCR alpha and TCR beta cDNA libraries that carried sample barcodes and UMIs. TCRdb re-called the 5' RACE reads through MiXCR, storing one row per CDR3 protein. The sample holds around 300,000 distinct CDR3 sequences, roughly 17% seen once. The sample comes from a study of T-cell memory formation after mild COVID-19. Turning to the study itself: Largely donor-specific sequence clusters came from a couple of donors. Study-wide findings and caveats: Contracting clones, day 15 to 85, had balanced CD4/CD8, and later expanders favored CD4+. Researchers report contracting CD4+ clones mostly in CM and EM, with CD8+ clones in EMRA.

The specimen was PBMCs or a T cell subset sorted from them (not recorded which). The chain employs TRBV27 and TRBJ2-7; weak D call: TRBD2 (6 bases). The TCR originated in a man younger than 35 who had mild COVID-19 (a few samples of this study predate the infection). Cell type and time point are not known. CDR3 loop: CASSSRNLGSYEQYF. CDR3 bases: TGTGCCAGCAGTTCACGAAACCTCGGGAGCTACGAGCAGTACTTC.